This TCR beta chain was obtained from a study of T cell repertoires in cytomegalovirus infection (dated by TCRdb to about 2019). Regarding the research as a whole: Recently identified HLA-C-restricted CMV epitopes, whose presentation resists viral immunomodulation, were targeted by peptide stimulations together with well-studied HLA-B-restricted epitopes. Because public TCR beta signatures pointed to carriage of CMV infection together with the matching HLA type, the HLA type of each donor mattered for the analysis. Findings and caveats that apply to the study as a whole: In the ex vivo response, HLA-C-restricted CMV-specific TCR beta clonotypes were dominant, and in two of eight donors the single most frequent clonotype came from this HLA-C-restricted group. In both this cohort and an independent approximately 350-donor cohort, the cumulative frequency of public TCR beta family members distinguished carriers of CMV infection plus the relevant HLA type.

Its CDR3 holds 16 amino acids, cysteine through phenylalanine. The retained sequence is limited to the CDR3, 48 bases, with the frame set at the first base. The CDR1 and CDR2 encoded by the germline V gene are SQVTM and ANQGSEA. Trimming accounts for 3 bases at V and 3 bases at J, while the number of junction bases matched to no gene is 8. The treatment or condition label of this sample denotes: in vitro stimulation with specific CMV peptide epitopes to enrich CMV-specific T cells. Reads for this sample came from an Illumina HiSeq 1500. The raw public data were reprocessed by TCRdb itself: fastp quality trimming at Q25, MiXCR clonotype calling, in-frame beta chains only. Identical CDR3 proteins give one entry, which carries the most common genes and DNA. The sample has some 560,000 distinct CDR3 sequences on record, roughly 42% of them singletons. The ten largest clones take up 48% of the sample. Points on this clonotype: Its antigen is not yet known. No much larger clonotype is one base removed from it; base qualities were not supplied.

The sample consisted of cultured PBMCs, taken from culture after CMV antigen stimulation. This chain joins TRBV29-1 to TRBJ2-1; a stretch of 10 junction bases matches TRBD2. The sequence derives from a human donor in good health (CMV status not recorded). Some clones in this sample may be carry-over from other donors' samples. The CDR3 reads CSVDRLAGAHYNEQFF. The nucleotide sequence reads as follows: TGCAGCGTTGATCGGCTAGCGGGAGCTCACTACAATGAGCAGTTCTTC.